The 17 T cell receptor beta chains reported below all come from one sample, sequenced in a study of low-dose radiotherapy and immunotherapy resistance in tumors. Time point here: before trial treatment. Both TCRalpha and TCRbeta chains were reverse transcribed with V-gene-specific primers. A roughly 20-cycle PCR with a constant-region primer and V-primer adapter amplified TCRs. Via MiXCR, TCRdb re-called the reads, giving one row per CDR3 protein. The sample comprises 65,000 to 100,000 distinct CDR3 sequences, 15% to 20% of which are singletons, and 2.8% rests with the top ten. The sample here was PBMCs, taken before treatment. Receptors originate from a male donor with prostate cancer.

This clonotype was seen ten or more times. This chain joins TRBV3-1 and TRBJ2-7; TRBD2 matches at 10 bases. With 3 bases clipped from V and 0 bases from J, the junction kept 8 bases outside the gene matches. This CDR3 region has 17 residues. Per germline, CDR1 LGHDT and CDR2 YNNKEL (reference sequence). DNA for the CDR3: TGTGCCAGCAGCCAGGGCCTAGCGGGGGCCCGCTCCTACGAGCAGTACTTC. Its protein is CASSQGLAGARSYEQYF.

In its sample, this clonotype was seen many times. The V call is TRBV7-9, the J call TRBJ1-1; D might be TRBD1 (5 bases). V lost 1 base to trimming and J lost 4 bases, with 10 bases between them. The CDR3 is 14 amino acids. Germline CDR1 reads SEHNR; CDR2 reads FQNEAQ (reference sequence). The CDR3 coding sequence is TGTGCCAGCAGCTTAGACGGGGGAGGCACTGAAGCTTTCTTT. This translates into CASSLDGGGTEAFF.

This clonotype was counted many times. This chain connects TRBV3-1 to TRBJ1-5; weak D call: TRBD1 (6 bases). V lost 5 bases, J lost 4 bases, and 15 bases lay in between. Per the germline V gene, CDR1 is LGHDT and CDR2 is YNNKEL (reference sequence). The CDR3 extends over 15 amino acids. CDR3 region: CASSSQGTGNQPQHF. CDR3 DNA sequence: TGTGCCAGCAGCTCTCAGGGGACGGGGAATCAGCCCCAGCATTTT.

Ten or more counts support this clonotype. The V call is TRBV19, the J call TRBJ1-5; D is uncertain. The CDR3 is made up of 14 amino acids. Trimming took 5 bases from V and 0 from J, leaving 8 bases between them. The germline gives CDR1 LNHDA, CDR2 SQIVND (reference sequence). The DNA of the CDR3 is TGTGCCAGTAGTGTCGACATTAGCAATCAGCCCCAGCATTTT. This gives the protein CASSVDISNQPQHF.

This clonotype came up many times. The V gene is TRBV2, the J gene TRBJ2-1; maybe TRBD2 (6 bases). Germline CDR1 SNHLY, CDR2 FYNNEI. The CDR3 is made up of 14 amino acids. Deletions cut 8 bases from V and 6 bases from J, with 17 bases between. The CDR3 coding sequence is TGTGCCAGCCACGTTCTCCGGGAGTTCAATGAGCAGTTCTTC. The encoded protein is CASHVLREFNEQFF.

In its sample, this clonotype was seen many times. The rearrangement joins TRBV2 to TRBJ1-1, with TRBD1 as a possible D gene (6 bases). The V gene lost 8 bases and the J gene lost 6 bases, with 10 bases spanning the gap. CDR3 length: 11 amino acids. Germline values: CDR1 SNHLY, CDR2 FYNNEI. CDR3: CASWGGAEAFF. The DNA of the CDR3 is TGTGCCAGCTGGGGGGGCGCTGAAGCTTTCTTT.

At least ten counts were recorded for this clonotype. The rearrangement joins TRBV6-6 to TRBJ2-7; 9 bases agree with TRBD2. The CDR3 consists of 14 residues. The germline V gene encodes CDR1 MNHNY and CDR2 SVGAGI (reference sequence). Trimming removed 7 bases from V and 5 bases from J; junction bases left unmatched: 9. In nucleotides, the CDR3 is TGTGCCAGCAAGGAGGGAAGCGGGGGGCACGAGCAGTACTTC. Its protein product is CASKEGSGGHEQYF.

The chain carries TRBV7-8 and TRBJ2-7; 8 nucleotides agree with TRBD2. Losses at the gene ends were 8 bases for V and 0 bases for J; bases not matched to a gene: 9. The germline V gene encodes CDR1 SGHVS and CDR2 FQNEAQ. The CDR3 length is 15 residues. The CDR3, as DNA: TGTGCCAGCTACCCCGGCGGGGGGAGCTCCTACGAGCAGTACTTC. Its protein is CASYPGGGSSYEQYF.

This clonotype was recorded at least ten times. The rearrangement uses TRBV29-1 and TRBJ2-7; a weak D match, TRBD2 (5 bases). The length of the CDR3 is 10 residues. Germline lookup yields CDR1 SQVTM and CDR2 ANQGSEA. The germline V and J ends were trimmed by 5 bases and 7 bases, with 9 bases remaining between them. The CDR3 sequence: CSVLGDEQYF. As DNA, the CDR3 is TGCAGCGTTTTGGGAGATGAGCAGTACTTC.

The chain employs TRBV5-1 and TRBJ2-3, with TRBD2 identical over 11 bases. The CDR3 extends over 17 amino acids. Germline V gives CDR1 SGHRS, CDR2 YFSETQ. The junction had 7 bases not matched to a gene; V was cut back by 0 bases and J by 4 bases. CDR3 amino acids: CASSLELAGAGADTQYF. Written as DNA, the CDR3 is TGCGCCAGCAGCTTGGAACTAGCGGGGGCCGGGGCAGATACGCAGTATTTT.

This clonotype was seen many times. The CDR3, as DNA: TGTGCCAGCAGACCGGGGAACACTGAAGCTTTCTTT. Translated, it gives CASRPGNTEAFF. The chain uses TRBV7-9 and TRBJ1-1; D unresolved. The CDR3 has 12 amino acids. Germline V gene data show CDR1 as SEHNR and CDR2 as FQNEAQ (reference sequence). Trimming pared 6 bases from V and 1 base from J, leaving 6 bases between.

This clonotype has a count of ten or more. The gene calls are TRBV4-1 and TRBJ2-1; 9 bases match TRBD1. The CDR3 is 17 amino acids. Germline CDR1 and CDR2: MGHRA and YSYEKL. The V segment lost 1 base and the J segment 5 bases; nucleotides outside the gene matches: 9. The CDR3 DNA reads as TGCGCCAGCAGCCAAGGTTGGTCCGGGACAGGGAACAATGAGCAGTTCTTC. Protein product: CASSQGWSGTGNNEQFF.

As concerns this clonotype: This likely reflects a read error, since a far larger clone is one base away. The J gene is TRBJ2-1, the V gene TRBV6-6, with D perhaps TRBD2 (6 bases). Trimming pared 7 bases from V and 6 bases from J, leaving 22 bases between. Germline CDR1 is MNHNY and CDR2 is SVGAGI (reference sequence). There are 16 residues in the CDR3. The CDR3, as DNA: TGTGCCAGCACCATTACGGAGGGCACGTCAGGCAATGAGCAGTTCTTC. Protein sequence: CASTITEGTSGNEQFF.

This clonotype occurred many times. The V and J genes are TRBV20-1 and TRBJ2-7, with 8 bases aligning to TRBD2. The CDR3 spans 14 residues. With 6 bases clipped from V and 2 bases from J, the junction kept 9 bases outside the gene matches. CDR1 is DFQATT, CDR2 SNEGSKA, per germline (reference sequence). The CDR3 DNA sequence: TGCAGTGCCCCCCGCGGGGGGCCAGCCTACGAGCAGTACTTC. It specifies CSAPRGGPAYEQYF.

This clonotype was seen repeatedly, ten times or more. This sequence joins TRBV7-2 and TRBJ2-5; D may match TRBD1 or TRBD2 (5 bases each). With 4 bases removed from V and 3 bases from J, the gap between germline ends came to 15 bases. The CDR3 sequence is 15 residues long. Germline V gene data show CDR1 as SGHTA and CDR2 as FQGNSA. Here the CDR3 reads CASSYLGTGKETQYF. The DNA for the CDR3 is TGTGCCAGCAGCTACTTAGGGACCGGAAAAGAGACCCAGTACTTC.

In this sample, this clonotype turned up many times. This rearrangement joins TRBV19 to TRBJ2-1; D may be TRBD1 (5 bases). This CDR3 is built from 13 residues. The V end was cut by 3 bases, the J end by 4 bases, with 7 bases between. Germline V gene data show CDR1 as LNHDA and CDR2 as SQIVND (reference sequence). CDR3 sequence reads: CASSISGYNEQFF. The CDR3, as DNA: TGTGCCAGTAGTATCTCAGGGTACAATGAGCAGTTCTTC. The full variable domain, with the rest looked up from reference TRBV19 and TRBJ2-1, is DGGITQSPKYLFRKEGQNVTLSCEQNLNHDAMYWYRQDPGQGLRLIYYSQIVNDFQKGDIAEGYSVSREKKESFPLTVTSAQKNPTAFYLCASSISGYNEQFFGPGTRLTVL.

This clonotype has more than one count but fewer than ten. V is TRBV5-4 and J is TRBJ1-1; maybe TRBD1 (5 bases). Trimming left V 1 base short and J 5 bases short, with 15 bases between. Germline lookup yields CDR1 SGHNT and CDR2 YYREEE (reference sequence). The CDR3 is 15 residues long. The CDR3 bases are TGTGCCAGCAGCTTGTCCTCCGGGGGAGGTACTGAAGCTTTCTTT. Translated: CASSLSSGGGTEAFF.